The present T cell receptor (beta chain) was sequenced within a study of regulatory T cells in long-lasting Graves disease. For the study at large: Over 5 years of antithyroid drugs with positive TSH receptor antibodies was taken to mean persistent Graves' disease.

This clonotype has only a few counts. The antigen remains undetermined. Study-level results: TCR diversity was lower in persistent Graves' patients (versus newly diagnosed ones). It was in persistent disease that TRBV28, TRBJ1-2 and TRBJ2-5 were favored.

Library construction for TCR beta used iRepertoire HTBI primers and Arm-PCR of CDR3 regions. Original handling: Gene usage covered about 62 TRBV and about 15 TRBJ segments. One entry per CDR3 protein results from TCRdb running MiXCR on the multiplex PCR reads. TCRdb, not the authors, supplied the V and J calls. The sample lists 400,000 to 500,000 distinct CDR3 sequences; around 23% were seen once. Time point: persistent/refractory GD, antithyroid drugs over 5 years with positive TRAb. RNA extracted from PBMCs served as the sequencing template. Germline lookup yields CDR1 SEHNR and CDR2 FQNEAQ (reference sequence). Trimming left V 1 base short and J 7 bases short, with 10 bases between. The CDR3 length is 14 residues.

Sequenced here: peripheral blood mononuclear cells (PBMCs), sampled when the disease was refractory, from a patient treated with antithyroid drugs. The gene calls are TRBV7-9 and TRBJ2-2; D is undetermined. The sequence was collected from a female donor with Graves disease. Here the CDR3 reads CASSLDVKGGELFF. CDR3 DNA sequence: TGTGCCAGCAGCTTAGATGTGAAGGGCGGGGAGCTGTTTTTT.